A selection of T cell receptor beta chains follows, all from one sample in a study of T cells after yellow fever vaccination. MiXCR, applied by TCRdb to the 5' RACE reads, yields one record per CDR3 protein. This sample has 200,000 to 250,000 distinct CDR3 sequences, with 6.9% found just once. This specimen consisted of CD4+ T cells sorted from PBMCs, obtained 15 days after the yellow fever booster vaccination. Source of these receptors: a man younger than 40 who received the YFV17D yellow fever vaccine. CDR3s include the opening cysteine and the closing phenylalanine or tryptophan. The D gene is left open where the match is weak. Only some rows state a clone size, as once, few, many or a class for expanded clones.

d_call,clone_size,j_call,v_call,cdr3_aa,cdr3_nt
TRBD1,NA,TRBJ2-2,TRBV5-1,CASSIRQGDTGELFF,TGCGCCAGCAGCATAAGACAGGGTGACACCGGGGAGCTGTTTTTT
TRBD1,few,TRBJ2-7,TRBV11-1,CASSRMGNLRDSSYEQYF,TGTGCCAGCAGTCGCATGGGGAACCTCCGGGACAGCTCCTACGAGCAGTACTTC
NA,NA,TRBJ2-3,TRBV6-1,CATRGSGARTDTQYF,TGTGCCACCAGGGGTTCAGGGGCGAGGACAGATACGCAGTATTTT
TRBD2,NA,TRBJ2-7,TRBV20-1,CSAPTSGRKYEQYF,TGCAGTGCTCCGACTAGCGGGAGAAAGTACGAGCAGTACTTC
NA,NA,TRBJ1-4,TRBV7-2,CASSLLPREKLFF,TGTGCCAGCAGCTTATTACCCCGCGAAAAACTGTTTTTT
TRBD1,few,TRBJ2-1,TRBV6-2/TRBV6-3,CASNPRGLSNEQFF,TGTGCCAGCAACCCCAGGGGGTTGAGCAATGAGCAGTTCTTC
NA,many,TRBJ2-7,TRBV7-2,CASSWTDYEQYF,TGTGCCAGCAGCTGGACAGACTACGAGCAGTACTTC
TRBD2,many,TRBJ2-7,TRBV7-2,CASSPGLAGGEQYF,TGTGCCAGCAGCCCGGGACTAGCGGGAGGCGAGCAGTACTTC
NA,many,TRBJ2-7,TRBV2,CASRIGHSSEYF,TGTGCCAGCAGGATCGGGCACTCCTCCGAGTACTTC
NA,many,TRBJ2-2,TRBV27,CASSFGVHTGELFF,TGTGCCAGCAGTTTCGGGGTGCACACCGGGGAGCTGTTTTTT
TRBD1,NA,TRBJ1-6,TRBV5-1,CASSFEGQGTPLHF,TGCGCCAGCAGCTTTGAGGGACAGGGAACACCCCTCCACTTT
NA,once,TRBJ1-4,TRBV20-1,CSASKGRTENLFF,TGCAGTGCTAGTAAGGGCAGGACCGAAAACCTGTTTTTT
NA,NA,TRBJ1-5,TRBV6-1,CASGYGPPGSNQPQHF,TGTGCCAGCGGCTATGGACCGCCTGGAAGCAATCAGCCCCAGCATTTT